This entry is about one T cell receptor (beta chain). Its antigen is unidentified. A junction boundary mismatches the germline segment, possibly from a read error. The sample originates from a study of T cell responses to AZD1222 COVID-19 vaccine. The repertoire was sequenced with immunoSEQ multiplex PCR; TCRdb's copy has only in-frame clones and lacks some. The repertoire has about 100,000 clones, 70% to 90% of them found once; the top ten carry around 3%. Whole-study results and caveats: In all cases, repertoires were sampled only after the peak T cell response. Recipients of AZD1222 seropositive at baseline numbered only 5 to 7. In a largely white British group with more females than males, clonal diversity was possibly underestimated. Per reports, nearly half of all spike-specific TCRs target regions that are unmutated in variants.

Germline V lookup: CDR1 SSHAT, CDR2 FNYEAQ (reference sequence). CDR3 length: 15 amino acids. The receptor comes from an adult in good health. This specimen was peripheral blood, taken on day 0 of AZD1222 vaccination. The chain joins TRBV7-7 to TRBJ2-1, with 10 bases fitting TRBD2. CDR3 protein: CASSLQSGRDNEQFF. The CDR3 DNA reads as TGTGCTAGCAGCTTACAAAGCGGGAGGGACAATGAGCAGTTCTTC.